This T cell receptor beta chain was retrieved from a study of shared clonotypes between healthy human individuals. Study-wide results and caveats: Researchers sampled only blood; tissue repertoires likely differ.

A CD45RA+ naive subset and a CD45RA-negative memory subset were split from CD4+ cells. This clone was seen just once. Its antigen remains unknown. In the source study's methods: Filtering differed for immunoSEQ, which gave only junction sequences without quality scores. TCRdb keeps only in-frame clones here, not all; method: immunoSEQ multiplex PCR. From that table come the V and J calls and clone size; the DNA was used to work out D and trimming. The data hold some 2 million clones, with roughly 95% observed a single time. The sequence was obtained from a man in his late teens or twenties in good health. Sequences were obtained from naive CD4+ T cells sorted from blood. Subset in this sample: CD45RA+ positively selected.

CDR3 sequence reads: CASSTPFSYEQYF. In nucleotides, the CDR3 is TGTGCCAGCAGTACCCCCTTTTCCTACGAGCAGTACTTC. The chain recombines TRBV6-6 with TRBJ2-7; D remains ambiguous. Germline-derived CDR1 and CDR2 are MNHNY and SVGAGI (reference sequence). The CDR3 extends over 13 amino acids. Trimming shortened V by 5 bases and J by 1 base, and 9 bases separated the two germline ends.